A selection of T cell receptor beta chains follows, all from one sample in a study of T cell changes during pregnancy in multiple sclerosis. Libraries were prepared by immunoSEQ multiplex PCR; TCRdb keeps only in-frame clonotypes and omits some of them. The repertoire holds approximately 110,000 clones, with roughly 92% as singletons. The sample here was peripheral blood, taken after pregnancy. Receptors were obtained from a female donor with multiple sclerosis, enrolled in a pregnancy study. Both conserved end residues are part of each CDR3. The order of the fields is V gene, D gene, clone size, J gene, CDR3 DNA, CDR3 protein. D genes are given only for firm matches. Expanded clones are given a class, and other clones once, few, many or no size at all.

>TRBV7-9|TRBD1|.|TRBJ2-5
TGTGCCAGCAGCCGGACAGGGGAAGAGACCCAGTACTTC
CASSRTGEETQYF
>TRBV19|.|.|TRBJ1-5
TGTGCCAGTAGTATAGCGGGCACGGGGAATCAGCCCCAGCATTTT
CASSIAGTGNQPQHF
>TRBV19|TRBD1|once|TRBJ1-1
TGTGCCACAAGGGACAGTGAAGCTTTCTTT
CATRDSEAFF
>TRBV27|.|.|TRBJ2-7
TGTGCCAGCAGTTTCGGGAGAACCTACGAGCAGTACTTC
CASSFGRTYEQYF
>TRBV7-2|.|.|TRBJ2-3
TGTGCCAGCAGCTTAGCGGGGCGCACAGATACGCAGTATTTT
CASSLAGRTDTQYF
>TRBV30|.|.|TRBJ1-2
TGTGCCTGGAGCACCCGGGGGGTTTCGGGTGGCTACACCTTC
CAWSTRGVSGGYTF
>TRBV7-9|TRBD1|.|TRBJ1-2
TGTGCCAGCAGCCCCGGGACAGCTGGGGACACCTTC
CASSPGTAGDTF
>TRBV2|TRBD2|.|TRBJ2-2
TGTGCCAGCTGTACGGGACTAGCGGGTCCAGGGGCGGGGGAGCTGTTTTTT
CASCTGLAGPGAGELFF
>TRBV4-1|.|.|TRBJ1-4
TGCGCCAGCAGCCCGCAGTCAGGGTCGGGTGAAAAACTGTTTTTT
CASSPQSGSGEKLFF
>TRBV5-8|.|.|TRBJ2-3
TGTGCCAGCAGCTTGGAGGGGACACGCACAGATACGCAGTATTTT
CASSLEGTRTDTQYF
>TRBV7-9|TRBD2|.|TRBJ2-5
TGTGCCAGCCGTCCGGGACTAGGCCTTGGGGAGACCCAGTACTTC
CASRPGLGLGETQYF
>TRBV5-4|TRBD2|.|TRBJ2-1
TGTGCCAGCAGACGTGACGAGCGGGGGGGCCATACGGAGCAGTTCTTC
CASRRDERGGHTEQFF
>TRBV18|.|.|TRBJ2-1
TGTGCCAGCTCACCACCGGGTCGGGGGGCGATCTACAATGAGCAGTTCTTC
CASSPPGRGAIYNEQFF
>TRBV30|.|.|TRBJ2-7
TGTGCCTGGAGTGTCATCCATCCTACCTACGAGCAGTACTTC
CAWSVIHPTYEQYF
>TRBV9|TRBD2|.|TRBJ2-1
TGTGCCAGCAGCCCCATCGGGAGCGGGGGGGTCGGTGAGCAGTTCTTC
CASSPIGSGGVGEQFF
>TRBV15|TRBD1|.|TRBJ1-6
TGTGCCACCAGCAGAGTATCCCCTGGGACAGGGGTCTCACCCCTCCACTTT
CATSRVSPGTGVSPLHF
>TRBV7-2|TRBD1|.|TRBJ2-7
TGTGCCAGCAGCTTAGGGGACAGGGTGTCTCTCTACGAGCAGTACTTC
CASSLGDRVSLYEQYF
>TRBV7-7|TRBD2|.|TRBJ2-3
TGTGCTAGCAGCTTAGGCCTAGCGGGGGCCCCAGATACGCAGTATTTT
CASSLGLAGAPDTQYF
>TRBV30|TRBD1|.|TRBJ2-7
TGTGCCTGGAGTGGCAGGGGGCTTTGGGAGCAGTACTTC
CAWSGRGLWEQYF
>TRBV18|.|.|TRBJ2-2
TGTGCCAGCTCACCCAACTCCGGGGAGCTGTTTTTT
CASSPNSGELFF
>TRBV4-1|TRBD1|.|TRBJ2-3
TGCGCCAGCAGCCTCGCGGACAGGGGGAATACAGATACGCAGTATTTT
CASSLADRGNTDTQYF
>TRBV27|.|few|TRBJ1-3
TGTGCCAGCAGGGCTTTGGGGAGCTCTGGAAACACCATATATTTT
CASRALGSSGNTIYF
>TRBV9|TRBD2|.|TRBJ2-3
TGTGCCAGCACAAGCGGGGGGAGCACAGATACGCAGTATTTT
CASTSGGSTDTQYF
>TRBV9|.|.|TRBJ2-1
TGTGCCAGCAGCGTAGGGGTGAGGGAAAATGAGCAGTTCTTC
CASSVGVRENEQFF
>TRBV11-3|TRBD1|.|TRBJ2-7
TGTGCCAGCAGCCCGGGACAGGGATACCCTCAGTACTTC
CASSPGQGYPQYF
>TRBV6-4|.|.|TRBJ1-1
TGTGCCAGCAGTGAGCGGGGTGGGACTGAAGCTTTCTTT
CASSERGGTEAFF
>TRBV6-1|.|.|TRBJ1-1
TGTGCCAGCACCTCAGGGGTTAACACTGAAGCTTTCTTT
CASTSGVNTEAFF
>TRBV7-3|.|.|TRBJ2-1
TGTGCCAGCAGCCCGCGAGATTACAATGAGCAGTTCTTC
CASSPRDYNEQFF
>TRBV7-3|.|.|TRBJ2-2
TGTGCCAGCAGCTTAATCGGGTCCGGGGAGCTGTTTTTT
CASSLIGSGELFF
>TRBV6-4|.|.|TRBJ2-3
TGTGCCAGCAGTGACTCCCCCGGAGATACGCAGTATTTT
CASSDSPGDTQYF
>TRBV27|TRBD2|.|TRBJ2-1
TGTGCCAGCAGTTCTCTAGCGGCGAGGAACAATGAGCAGTTCTTC
CASSSLAARNNEQFF
>TRBV6-1|.|.|TRBJ1-2
TGTGCCAGCAGAAGAGGGAACTATGGCTACACCTTC
CASRRGNYGYTF
>TRBV4-2|TRBD1|.|TRBJ2-1
TGTGCCAGCAGCTTGAGACAGGGGGATGAGCAGTTCTTC
CASSLRQGDEQFF
>TRBV2|TRBD1|once|TRBJ2-1
TGTGCCAGCAGTGAACAGGGGGCGAATGAGCAGTTCTTC
CASSEQGANEQFF
>TRBV5-6|.|.|TRBJ2-6
TGTGCCAGCAGCGAACAGGGCGCTGGGGCCAACGTCCTGACTTTC
CASSEQGAGANVLTF
>TRBV7-6|TRBD2|.|TRBJ2-2
TGTGCCAGCAGCCTAAAAGCGGGGGGGACCGGGGAGCTGTTTTTT
CASSLKAGGTGELFF
>TRBV19|TRBD1|.|TRBJ2-7
TGTGCCAGCAATCCGGGACAGGGTCCACAAAAGCAGTACTTC
CASNPGQGPQKQYF
>TRBV21-1|.|.|TRBJ1-5
TGTGCCAGCAGCACTGAGGACAGGGGGCGAATGTGGTGGGATCAGCCCCAGCATTTT
CASSTEDRGRMWWDQPQHF
>TRBV5-1|.|.|TRBJ1-4
TGCGCCAGCAGCTTAGATCATACAGGAGTTAATGAAAAACTGTTTTTT
CASSLDHTGVNEKLFF
>TRBV5-1|TRBD2|.|TRBJ2-2
TGCGCCAGCAGCTTTAGTAGCGGGGGAACCGGGGAGCTGTTTTTT
CASSFSSGGTGELFF
>TRBV6-1|.|.|TRBJ2-1
TGTGCCAGCAGTTCCCTCGGGATCGGGCAGTTCTTC
CASSSLGIGQFF
>TRBV18|TRBD1|.|TRBJ1-2
TGTGCCAGCTCACCAGGGACAGACCCTAACTATGGCTACACCTTC
CASSPGTDPNYGYTF
>TRBV7-6|TRBD1|.|TRBJ2-2
TGTGCCAGCAGCGTAAATAGGCCAAACAGGGGTACCGGGGAGCTGTTTTTT
CASSVNRPNRGTGELFF
>TRBV15|.|.|TRBJ1-3
TGTGCCACCAGCAGCCCAACAGGGTCCGGAAACACCATATATTTT
CATSSPTGSGNTIYF
>TRBV19|.|once|TRBJ2-7
TGTGCCAGTATGGGCATCTCCTACGAGCAGTACTTC
CASMGISYEQYF
>TRBV6-5|.|.|TRBJ2-7
TGTGCCAGCAGTGAGGACCAGGAGGGTTCTTGGGAGTACTTC
CASSEDQEGSWEYF
>TRBV14|.|.|TRBJ1-5
TGTGCCAGCAGCCAGGGGGCCCCGGGTAATCAGCCCCAGCATTTT
CASSQGAPGNQPQHF
>TRBV5-1|TRBD1|.|TRBJ1-5
TGCGCCAGCAGCTTGTGGACAGGGAGCAATCAGCCCCAGCATTTT
CASSLWTGSNQPQHF
>TRBV25-1|.|once|TRBJ2-3
TGTGCCAGCGGCGTAGGAGAGAGCACAGATACGCAGTATTTT
CASGVGESTDTQYF
>TRBV6-5|.|once|TRBJ2-7
TGTGCCAGCAGCCGAACAGGAACCTACGAGCAGTACTTC
CASSRTGTYEQYF
>TRBV13|.|.|TRBJ2-7
TGTGCCAGCACCCTTACCGGGGGATCCTACGAGCAGTACTTC
CASTLTGGSYEQYF
>TRBV4-1|TRBD1|.|TRBJ2-6
TGCGCCAGCAGCCAAGAACTGGACAGGGTTGCTGGGGCCAACGTCCTGACTTTC
CASSQELDRVAGANVLTF
>TRBV9|TRBD1|.|TRBJ2-2
TGTGCCAGCAGCGCATCCGGGACAGCGACCGGGGAGCTGTTTTTT
CASSASGTATGELFF